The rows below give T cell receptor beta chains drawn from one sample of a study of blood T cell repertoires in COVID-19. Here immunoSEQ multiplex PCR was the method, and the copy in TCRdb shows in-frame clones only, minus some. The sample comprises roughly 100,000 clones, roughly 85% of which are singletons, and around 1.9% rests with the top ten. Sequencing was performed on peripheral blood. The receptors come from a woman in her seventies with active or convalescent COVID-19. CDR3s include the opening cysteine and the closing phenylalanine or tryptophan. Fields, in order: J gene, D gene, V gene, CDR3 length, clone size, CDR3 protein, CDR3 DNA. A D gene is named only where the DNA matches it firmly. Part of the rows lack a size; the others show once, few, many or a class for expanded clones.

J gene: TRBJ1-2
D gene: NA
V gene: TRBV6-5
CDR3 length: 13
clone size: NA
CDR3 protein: CASRGGRGYGYTF
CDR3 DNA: TGTGCCAGCAGGGGTGGGAGAGGCTATGGCTACACCTTC

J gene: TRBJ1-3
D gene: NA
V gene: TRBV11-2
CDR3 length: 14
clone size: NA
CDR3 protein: CASGNQGSGNTIYF
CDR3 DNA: TGTGCCAGCGGGAATCAGGGATCTGGAAACACCATATATTTT

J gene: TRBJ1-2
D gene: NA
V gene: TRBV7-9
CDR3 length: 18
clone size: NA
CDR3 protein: CASSQRGGLLRGNYGYTF
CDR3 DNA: TGTGCCAGCAGCCAACGGGGTGGACTTTTACGAGGGAACTATGGCTACACCTTC

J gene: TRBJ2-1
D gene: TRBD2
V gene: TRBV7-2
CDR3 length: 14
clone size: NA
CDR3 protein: CASGAGVYYNEQFF
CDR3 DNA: TGTGCCAGCGGTGCGGGAGTTTACTACAATGAGCAGTTCTTC

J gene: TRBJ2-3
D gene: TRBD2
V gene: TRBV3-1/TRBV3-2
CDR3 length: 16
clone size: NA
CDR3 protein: CASSQASGSLTDTQYF
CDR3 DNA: TGTGCCAGCAGCCAAGCTAGCGGGAGCCTTACAGATACGCAGTATTTT

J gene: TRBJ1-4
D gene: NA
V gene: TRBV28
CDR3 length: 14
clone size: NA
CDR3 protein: CASSEVYQAEKLFF
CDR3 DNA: TGTGCCAGCAGCGAGGTGTACCAAGCGGAAAAACTGTTTTTT

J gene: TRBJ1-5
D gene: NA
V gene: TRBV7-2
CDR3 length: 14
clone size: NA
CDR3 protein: CASSPGGSPQPQHF
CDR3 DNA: TGTGCCAGCAGCCCGGGGGGATCCCCTCAGCCCCAGCATTTT

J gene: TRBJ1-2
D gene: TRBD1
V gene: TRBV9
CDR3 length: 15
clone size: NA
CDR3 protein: CASSVEAGGWGGYTF
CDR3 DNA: TGTGCCAGCAGCGTAGAGGCAGGGGGCTGGGGAGGCTACACCTTC

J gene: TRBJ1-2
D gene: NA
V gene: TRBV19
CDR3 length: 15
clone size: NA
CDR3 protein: CASRYRTRGNYGYTF
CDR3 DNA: TGTGCCAGTAGATACCGGACCAGGGGCAACTATGGCTACACCTTC

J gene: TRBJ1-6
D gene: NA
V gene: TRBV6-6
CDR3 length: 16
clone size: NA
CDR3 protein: CASHRDGSSYNSPLHF
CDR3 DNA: TGTGCCAGTCACCGGGACGGGAGCTCCTATAATTCACCCCTCCACTTT

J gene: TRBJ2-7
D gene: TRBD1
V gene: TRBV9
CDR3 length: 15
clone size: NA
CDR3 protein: CASSVGTGRVYEQYF
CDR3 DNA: TGTGCCAGCAGCGTAGGGACAGGCAGAGTCTACGAGCAGTACTTC

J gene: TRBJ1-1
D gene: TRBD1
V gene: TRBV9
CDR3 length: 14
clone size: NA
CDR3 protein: CASSAGQANTEAFF
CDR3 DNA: TGTGCCAGCAGCGCCGGACAGGCGAACACTGAAGCTTTCTTT

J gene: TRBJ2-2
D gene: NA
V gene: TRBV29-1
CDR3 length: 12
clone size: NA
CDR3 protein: CSVRQNTGELFF
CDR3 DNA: TGCAGCGTACGACAGAACACCGGGGAGCTGTTTTTT

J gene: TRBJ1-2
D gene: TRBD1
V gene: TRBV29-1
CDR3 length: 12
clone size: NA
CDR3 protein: CSVPQGAYGYTF
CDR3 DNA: TGCAGCGTCCCCCAGGGGGCCTATGGCTACACCTTC

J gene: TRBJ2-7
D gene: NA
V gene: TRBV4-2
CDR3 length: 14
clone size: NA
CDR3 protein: CASSQEPQGREQYF
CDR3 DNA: TGTGCCAGCAGCCAAGAACCCCAGGGGCGGGAGCAGTACTTC

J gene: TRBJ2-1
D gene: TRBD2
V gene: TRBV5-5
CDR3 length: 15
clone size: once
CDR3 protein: CASSLAASGYNEQFF
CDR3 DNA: TGTGCCAGCAGCTTGGCGGCTAGCGGTTACAATGAGCAGTTCTTC

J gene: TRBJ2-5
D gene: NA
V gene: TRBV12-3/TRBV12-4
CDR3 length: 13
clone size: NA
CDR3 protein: CASSANFQETQYF
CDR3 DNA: TGTGCCAGCAGTGCGAACTTCCAAGAGACCCAGTACTTC

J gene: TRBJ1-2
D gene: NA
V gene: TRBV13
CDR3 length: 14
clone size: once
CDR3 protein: CASSLGQQLYGYTF
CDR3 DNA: TGTGCCAGCAGCTTAGGACAGCAACTCTATGGCTACACCTTC

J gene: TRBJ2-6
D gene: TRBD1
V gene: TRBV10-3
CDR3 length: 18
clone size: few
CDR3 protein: CAISHRGTSLGGANVLTF
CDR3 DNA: TGTGCCATCAGCCACAGGGGAACTTCCCTTGGTGGGGCCAACGTCCTGACTTTC

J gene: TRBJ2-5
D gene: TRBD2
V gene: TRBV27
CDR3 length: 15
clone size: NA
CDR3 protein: CASSPTTSGRETQYF
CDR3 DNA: TGTGCCAGCAGTCCCACGACTAGCGGGAGGGAGACCCAGTACTTC

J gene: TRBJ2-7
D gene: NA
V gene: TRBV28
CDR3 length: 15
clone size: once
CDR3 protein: CASSFSRTVPYEQYF
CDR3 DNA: TGTGCCAGCAGTTTCTCTAGGACAGTACCCTACGAGCAGTACTTC

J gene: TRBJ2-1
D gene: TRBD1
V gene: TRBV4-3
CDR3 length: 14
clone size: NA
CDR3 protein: CASSQVLGGRGQFF
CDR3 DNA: TGCGCCAGCAGCCAAGTTCTAGGGGGCAGAGGGCAGTTCTTC

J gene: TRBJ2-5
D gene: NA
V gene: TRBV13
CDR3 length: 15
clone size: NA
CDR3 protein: CASSFMGGSQETQYF
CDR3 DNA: TGTGCCAGCAGCTTCATGGGGGGATCTCAAGAGACCCAGTACTTC

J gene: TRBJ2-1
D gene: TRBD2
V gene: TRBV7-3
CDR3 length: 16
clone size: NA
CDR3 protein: CASSLDSGAGYNEQFF
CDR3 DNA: TGTGCCAGCAGCTTAGATAGCGGGGCGGGATACAATGAGCAGTTCTTC

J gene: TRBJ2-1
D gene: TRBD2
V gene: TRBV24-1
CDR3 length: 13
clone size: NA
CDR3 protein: CATSGLAGAEQFF
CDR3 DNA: TGTGCCACCAGTGGTCTAGCGGGAGCTGAGCAGTTCTTC

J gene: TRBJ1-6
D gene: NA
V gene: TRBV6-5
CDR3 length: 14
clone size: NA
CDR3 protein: CASSYQQPNSPLHF
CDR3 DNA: TGTGCCAGCAGTTACCAACAGCCCAATTCACCCCTCCACTTT